The rows below give T cell receptor beta chains drawn from one sample of a study of cytomegalovirus exposure and HLA in healthy donors. Produced via immunoSEQ multiplex PCR; TCRdb's table is partial and in-frame only. Of about 270,000 clones in the sample, 65% to 85% were seen once. Material: PBMCs. These receptors were taken from a female donor in good health and CMV-seronegative. The CDR3 runs from the conserved cysteine through the conserved F or W. Fields, in order: V gene, J gene, clone size, D gene, CDR3 protein, CDR3 DNA. A D gene is named only where the DNA matches it firmly. Clone size is given for some rows only: seen once, a few or many times, or a class if the clone is expanded.

v_call: TRBV25-1
j_call: TRBJ2-1
clone_size: NA
d_call: NA
cdr3_aa: CASSATGREQFF
cdr3_nt: TGTGCCAGCAGTGCGACAGGGAGGGAGCAGTTCTTC

v_call: TRBV5-8
j_call: TRBJ2-2
clone_size: NA
d_call: NA
cdr3_aa: CAAAPPGYTGELFF
cdr3_nt: TGTGCCGCCGCCCCCCCAGGCTACACCGGGGAGCTGTTTTTT

v_call: TRBV28
j_call: TRBJ2-6
clone_size: few
d_call: NA
cdr3_aa: CATFGANVLTF
cdr3_nt: TGTGCCACCTTTGGGGCCAACGTCCTGACTTTC

v_call: TRBV15
j_call: TRBJ2-1
clone_size: NA
d_call: NA
cdr3_aa: CATSSGSYNEQFF
cdr3_nt: TGTGCCACCAGCAGCGGGTCCTACAATGAGCAGTTCTTC

v_call: TRBV15
j_call: TRBJ2-7
clone_size: NA
d_call: TRBD1
cdr3_aa: CATSRDRGNEQYF
cdr3_nt: TGTGCCACCAGCAGGGACAGGGGCAACGAGCAGTACTTC

v_call: TRBV18
j_call: TRBJ1-1
clone_size: NA
d_call: NA
cdr3_aa: CASLGEGGKNTEAFF
cdr3_nt: TGTGCCAGCCTGGGTGAGGGAGGAAAGAACACTGAAGCTTTCTTT

v_call: TRBV9
j_call: TRBJ2-5
clone_size: few
d_call: TRBD1
cdr3_aa: CASSVGTGMEQYF
cdr3_nt: TGTGCCAGCAGCGTAGGGACAGGTATGGAGCAGTACTTC

v_call: TRBV9
j_call: TRBJ1-4
clone_size: NA
d_call: NA
cdr3_aa: CASSVGGGGKKLFF
cdr3_nt: TGTGCCAGCAGCGTAGGAGGGGGGGGAAAAAAACTGTTTTTT

v_call: TRBV9
j_call: TRBJ2-2
clone_size: NA
d_call: NA
cdr3_aa: CASRVTSTGELFF
cdr3_nt: TGTGCCAGCCGGGTCACTAGCACCGGGGAGCTGTTTTTT

v_call: TRBV12-5
j_call: TRBJ2-7
clone_size: NA
d_call: TRBD1
cdr3_aa: CASGLVDRVDEQYF
cdr3_nt: TGTGCTAGTGGTTTGGTGGACAGGGTAGACGAGCAGTACTTC

v_call: TRBV27
j_call: TRBJ2-7
clone_size: NA
d_call: NA
cdr3_aa: CASSGQLMSSYEQYF
cdr3_nt: TGTGCCAGCAGTGGACAGTTAATGAGCTCCTACGAGCAGTACTTC

v_call: TRBV5-1
j_call: TRBJ1-3
clone_size: once
d_call: NA
cdr3_aa: CASSPFRGGNTIYF
cdr3_nt: TGCGCCAGCAGCCCCTTCAGGGGAGGAAACACCATATATTTT

v_call: TRBV11-3
j_call: TRBJ1-5
clone_size: NA
d_call: TRBD1
cdr3_aa: CASSQTGNNQPQHF
cdr3_nt: TGTGCCAGCAGCCAGACAGGGAACAATCAGCCCCAGCATTTT

v_call: TRBV6-1
j_call: TRBJ1-3
clone_size: NA
d_call: TRBD1
cdr3_aa: CASSERGRGNTIYF
cdr3_nt: TGTGCCAGCAGTGAAAGGGGGCGAGGAAACACCATATATTTT

v_call: TRBV4-2
j_call: TRBJ2-5
clone_size: NA
d_call: TRBD2
cdr3_aa: CASSQESRAGGETQYF
cdr3_nt: TGTGCCAGCAGCCAAGAATCCCGAGCGGGAGGCGAGACCCAGTACTTC

v_call: TRBV2
j_call: TRBJ2-3
clone_size: once
d_call: NA
cdr3_aa: CASSEAYLSITDTQYF
cdr3_nt: TGTGCCAGCAGTGAAGCGTATCTGTCTATCACAGATACGCAGTATTTT

v_call: TRBV5-1
j_call: TRBJ2-3
clone_size: few
d_call: NA
cdr3_aa: CASSLGHNQADTQYF
cdr3_nt: TGCGCCAGCAGCTTGGGACATAATCAGGCAGATACGCAGTATTTT

v_call: TRBV18
j_call: TRBJ1-5
clone_size: NA
d_call: NA
cdr3_aa: CASSPDSQPQHF
cdr3_nt: TGTGCCAGCTCACCAGATAGCCAGCCCCAGCATTTT

v_call: TRBV7-9
j_call: TRBJ2-1
clone_size: NA
d_call: TRBD2
cdr3_aa: CASSLRLGGIDEQFF
cdr3_nt: TGTGCCAGCAGCTTACGACTGGGGGGGATTGATGAGCAGTTCTTC

v_call: TRBV5-6
j_call: TRBJ1-5
clone_size: NA
d_call: NA
cdr3_aa: CASSFRVNQPQHF
cdr3_nt: TGTGCCAGCAGCTTCAGGGTGAATCAGCCCCAGCATTTT

v_call: TRBV28
j_call: TRBJ2-5
clone_size: once
d_call: NA
cdr3_aa: CASSLDERSPKRTQYF
cdr3_nt: TGTGCCAGCAGTTTGGATGAGCGGTCCCCAAAGCGGACCCAGTACTTC

v_call: TRBV7-9
j_call: TRBJ2-7
clone_size: NA
d_call: NA
cdr3_aa: CSSSLSLEQYF
cdr3_nt: TGTTCCAGCAGCTTATCTCTCGAGCAGTACTTC

v_call: TRBV11-3
j_call: TRBJ2-1
clone_size: once
d_call: NA
cdr3_aa: CASSLDHPNEQFF
cdr3_nt: TGTGCCAGCAGCTTAGATCATCCCAATGAGCAGTTCTTC

v_call: TRBV6-1
j_call: TRBJ1-1
clone_size: NA
d_call: NA
cdr3_aa: CASERQPNTEAFF
cdr3_nt: TGTGCCAGCGAGAGACAGCCGAACACTGAAGCTTTCTTT

v_call: TRBV7-9
j_call: TRBJ1-2
clone_size: few
d_call: NA
cdr3_aa: CASSPWSQGHGYTF
cdr3_nt: TGTGCCAGCAGCCCCTGGTCGCAGGGTCATGGCTACACCTTC

v_call: TRBV5-1
j_call: TRBJ1-2
clone_size: NA
d_call: NA
cdr3_aa: CASSSNRAGGLDGYTF
cdr3_nt: TGCGCCAGCAGCTCGAACAGGGCAGGCGGCCTGGATGGCTACACCTTC